This record looks at one TCR beta chain sequence and its context. These data originate in a study of blood T cell repertoires in COVID-19. V was pared by 7 bases and J by 0 bases, with 8 bases of the junction left unmatched. This CDR3 has 15 residues. Germline V CDR1 and CDR2: LNHDA, SQIVND (reference sequence). Clones were read by immunoSEQ multiplex PCR, and TCRdb kept only the in-frame ones, dropping some. Among 300,000 or so clones listed, nearly 90% were seen once. The sequence came from a woman aged 45-60 years who had been exposed to COVID-19. This rearrangement joins TRBV19 to TRBJ1-1; TRBD1 matches 7 bases. The sample comprised PBMCs or T cells enriched from blood (not recorded which). This CDR3 is CASTPGTAMNTEAFF. The CDR3 region has the DNA TGTGCCAGTACTCCCGGGACAGCTATGAACACTGAAGCTTTCTTT. Drawing the rest from reference TRBV19 and TRBJ1-1, the complete variable domain is DGGITQSPKYLFRKEGQNVTLSCEQNLNHDAMYWYRQDPGQGLRLIYYSQIVNDFQKGDIAEGYSVSREKKESFPLTVTSAQKNPTAFYLCASTPGTAMNTEAFFGQGTRLTVV.